This T cell receptor (beta chain) was sequenced for a study of shared clonotypes between healthy human individuals. Clones were read by immunoSEQ multiplex PCR, and TCRdb kept only the in-frame ones, dropping some. Altogether about 820,000 clones are present, 85% to 95% being singletons, with the ten largest covering around 24%. Positively selected for CCR7, the CD45RO-negative cells used as naive CD8 cells excluded terminally differentiated effector memory CD45RA+ cells. The V and J ends lost 1 base and 5 bases respectively, with 14 bases between them. Germline V gene data show CDR1 as MNHEY and CDR2 as SMNVEV (reference sequence). This CDR3 has 16 amino acids.

This receptor was taken from a man in his thirties or forties in good health. The gene calls are TRBV27 and TRBJ2-2; possible D gene TRBD1, 6 bases. Sequencing was done on a sample of naive CD8+ T cells sorted from blood. DNA of the CDR3: TGTGCCAGCAGTTTATTTCCAGGGGCGCGGACCGGGGAGCTGTTTTTT. Protein: CASSLFPGARTGELFF.